Below, 18 T cell receptor beta chains from the same sample are listed, as sequenced in a study of CD8+ T cells in alopecia areata. As to treatment: oral pan-JAK inhibitor, 5-10 mg twice daily. RNA, once extracted, was reverse transcribed into cDNA for use as the sequencing template. Repertoires were generated with immunoSEQ multiplex PCR, while TCRdb's copy carries only in-frame clones and drops some. Of 150,000 to 200,000 clones listed, about three fifths are singletons. This specimen consisted of CD4+ T cells sorted from blood, obtained at week 24, from a patient treated with tofacitinib. The receptor set was obtained from a human donor with alopecia areata.

This clone was picked up a small number of times. CDR3 sequence: CASSLSLRDRGENEQFF. The CDR3 nucleotides read TGTGCCAGCAGCTTATCCCTCCGGGACAGGGGCGAAAATGAGCAGTTCTTC. This chain joins TRBV7-2 and TRBJ2-1; TRBD1 matches at 10 bases. The ends lost 2 bases at V and 7 bases at J; junction bases unmatched: 11. Germline V CDR1 and CDR2: SGHTA, FQGNSA. The CDR3 has 17 residues. Looking up the rest from reference TRBV7-2 and TRBJ2-1 gives the full variable domain: GAGVSQSPSNKVTEKGKDVELRCDPISGHTALYWYRQSLGQGLEFLIYFQGNSAPDKSGLPSDRFSAERTGGSVSTLTIQRTQQEDSAVYLCASSLSLRDRGENEQFFGPGTRLTVL.

CDR3 DNA sequence: TGTGCCAGCAGCTCGAAGAATTCACCCCTCCACTTT. It is translated as CASSSKNSPLHF. V and J are TRBV11-2 and TRBJ1-6; D uncertain. Trimming left V 4 bases short and J 7 bases short, with 5 bases between. This CDR3 contains 12 residues. Germline V lookup: CDR1 SGHAT, CDR2 FQNNGV.

This clone showed up just a few times. The rearrangement links TRBV6-1 to TRBJ1-5; D gene uncertain. This CDR3 contains 16 residues. Trimming stripped 4 bases from V and 1 base from J, with 14 bases between. Germline loops: CDR1 MNHNS, CDR2 SASEGT. The CDR3: CASSAVSGNSNQPQHF. CDR3 bases: TGTGCCAGCAGTGCTGTAAGCGGGAACAGCAATCAGCCCCAGCATTTT.

The rearrangement joins TRBV28 to TRBJ2-7, with D tentatively TRBD1 (5 bases). Trimming shortened V by 5 bases and J by 0 bases, and 23 bases separated the two germline ends. The CDR3 extends over 18 amino acids. The germline CDR1 and CDR2 sequences are MDHEN and SYDVKM. CDR3 protein: CASSPQNTAQGYSYEQYF. The CDR3 nucleotides are TGTGCCAGCAGTCCCCAGAACACAGCCCAGGGTTACTCCTACGAGCAGTACTTC.

This clone was seen a handful of times. The rearrangement links TRBV30 to TRBJ1-4; D remains ambiguous. V was trimmed by 0 bases and J by 8 bases, leaving 13 bases between them. The CDR3 is made up of 14 amino acids. CDR1 and CDR2 from the germline V gene are GTSNPN and SVGIG (reference sequence). The CDR3 sequence: CAWSVGGLGEKLFF. The CDR3 DNA follows: TGTGCCTGGAGTGTAGGAGGGTTGGGGGAAAAACTGTTTTTT.

The V and J genes are TRBV29-1 and TRBJ1-1; D is ambiguous. Germline lookup yields CDR1 SQVTM and CDR2 ANQGSEA. V was clipped by 6 bases and J by 0 bases, with 14 bases between them. This CDR3 spans 14 amino acids. The CDR3 bases are TGCAGCGTCAAAATTGCGCGTATGAACACTGAAGCTTTCTTT. Protein sequence: CSVKIARMNTEAFF.

The V gene is TRBV15, the J gene TRBJ1-1, with D perhaps TRBD1 (6 bases). V was trimmed by 5 bases and J by 7 bases, leaving 20 bases between them. The germline V gene encodes CDR1 LNHNV and CDR2 YYDKDF (reference sequence). This CDR3 comprises 15 residues. CDR3 sequence: CATSARTGTSDEAFF. DNA of the CDR3: TGTGCCACCAGCGCCCGGACCGGGACATCCGATGAAGCTTTCTTT.

This chain joins TRBV10-3 and TRBJ2-1, with a tentative D call TRBD1 (5 bases). In germline, CDR1 is ENHRY, CDR2 SYGVKD. Trimming pared 0 bases from V and 9 bases from J, leaving 15 bases between. The CDR3 has 15 amino acids. The CDR3 is CAISESVGAFGEQFF. Written as DNA, the CDR3 is TGTGCCATCAGTGAGTCAGTAGGGGCGTTCGGTGAGCAGTTCTTC.

This chain connects TRBV11-2 to TRBJ1-1; TRBD1 aligns across 8 bases. The V segment lost 5 bases and the J segment 7 bases; nucleotides outside the gene matches: 9. The CDR3 consists of 14 residues. Germline CDR1 SGHAT, CDR2 FQNNGV. CDR3 region: CASSENSGGIEAFF. The CDR3 DNA reads TGTGCCAGCAGCGAGAATTCAGGGGGCATTGAAGCTTTCTTT.

This CDR3 reads CSARTRGETQYF. The CDR3 coding sequence is TGCAGCGCCCGAACTAGGGGAGAGACCCAGTACTTC. The chain combines TRBV29-1 with TRBJ2-5; D could derive from TRBD1 or TRBD2 (5 bases each). The CDR3 totals 12 residues. V gave up 7 bases and J gave up 4 bases, with 13 bases separating them. Per the germline V gene, CDR1 is SQVTM and CDR2 is ANQGSEA.

The V call is TRBV7-2, the J call TRBJ2-3; D is unclear. Germline V gene lookup returns CDR1 SGHTA and CDR2 FQGNSA. V was shortened by 8 bases and J by 0 bases, with 12 bases between the two germline ends. The CDR3 sequence is 14 residues long. The CDR3 is CASGRIPSTDTQYF. In nucleotides, the CDR3 is TGTGCCAGCGGACGTATTCCTAGCACAGATACGCAGTATTTT.

This rearrangement joins TRBV27 to TRBJ1-2, with a tentative D call TRBD1 (5 bases). V lost 4 bases and J 0 bases, leaving 12 bases between the germline ends. Germline V gives CDR1 MNHEY, CDR2 SMNVEV (reference sequence). CDR3 length equals 15 residues. The CDR3 DNA is TGTGCCAGCAGTTCCAGGGCCCCCGCTAACTATGGCTACACCTTC. The encoded protein is CASSSRAPANYGYTF.

This sequence joins TRBV30 and TRBJ1-2; 7 bases fit TRBD1. The CDR3 is made up of 11 amino acids. After removal of 0 bases from V and 13 bases from J, the junction contained 5 bases not matched to a gene. The germline V gene encodes CDR1 GTSNPN and CDR2 SVGIG (reference sequence). CDR3 sequence: CAWSVQGEITF. The CDR3 DNA sequence: TGTGCCTGGAGTGTCCAGGGGGAGATCACCTTC.

The CDR3, as DNA: TGTGCCAGCAGTTACGGCACAGGGGAGGCCGAGACCCAGTACTTC. It is translated as CASSYGTGEAETQYF. The J gene is TRBJ2-5, the V gene TRBV6-5; weak D call: TRBD1 (7 bases). Trimming shortened V by 2 bases and J by 5 bases, and 15 bases separated the two germline ends. Germline assignment: CDR1 MNHEY and CDR2 SVGAGI. The CDR3 covers 15 residues.

The rearrangement joins TRBV4-3 to TRBJ1-5, with D uncertain. The V end was cut by 0 bases, the J end by 6 bases, with 6 bases between. Per germline, CDR1 LGHNA and CDR2 YSLEER. The CDR3 extends over 13 amino acids. The CDR3 loop is CASSQDYGQPQHF. The CDR3 region has the DNA TGCGCCAGCAGCCAAGATTACGGTCAGCCCCAGCATTTT.

V usage is TRBV30 and J usage is TRBJ2-5; D is unresolved. The germline V gene encodes CDR1 GTSNPN and CDR2 SVGIG (reference sequence). CDR3 length: 12 residues. Trimming took off 1 base at V and 1 base at J, with 4 bases between the two ends. DNA of the CDR3: TGTGCCTGGAGTGCGTTCCAAGAGACCCAGTACTTC. Amino acid sequence: CAWSAFQETQYF.

This chain links TRBV25-1 with TRBJ1-1; D uncertain. The CDR3 totals 14 residues. Trimming left V 3 bases short and J 0 bases short, with 8 bases between. Germline V gives CDR1 MGHDK, CDR2 SYGVNS. This chain's CDR3 is CASSESTMNTEAFF. The CDR3 coding sequence is TGTGCCAGCAGTGAGTCCACAATGAACACTGAAGCTTTCTTT.

CDR3 coding DNA: TGTGCCAGCAGTGATTGGTTCGGAGACCGCGATTCACCCCTCCACTTT. As protein: CASSDWFGDRDSPLHF. The J gene is TRBJ1-6, the V gene TRBV2; D is undetermined. The ends were cut back, 3 bases at V and 8 bases at J, with 17 bases in the middle. This CDR3 has 16 amino acids. CDR1 and CDR2 (germline): SNHLY, FYNNEI.